This TCR beta chain came from a study of blood T cell repertoires in COVID-19 (dated by TCRdb to 2019 to 2021). At the level of the whole study: Samples covering the acute and convalescent phases of COVID-19 were provided by collaborators in the United States, Italy and Spain. The prospective study material was composed of cDNA or gDNA derived from T cells, B-cell-depleted T cells, or PBMCs. Subjects who had been exposed to COVID-19, were actively infected with it, or had recovered from it provided the deeply sampled blood TCRbeta repertoires that made up the dataset. The repertoires were released in a freely available public database meant as a resource for research on the immune response to SARS-CoV-2. The samples were drawn from two sources: the first 160 participants of the ongoing ImmuneRACE study, and over 950 subjects contributed by 6 global collaborators. The sample metadata nearly always contained a de-identified subject ID, COVID-19 status, age in years and sex. Where HLA class I and class II types were available, the types were taken from metadata supplied by the sample provider, not from assay-based typing.

The study at large found these results: The quantity of clinical and demographic metadata differed by source and by participant and was supplied without curation.

The germline V gene (reference sequence) yields MNHNY for CDR1 and SVGAGI for CDR2. The cysteine opens and the phenylalanine closes a CDR3 of 13 amino acids. Only CDR3 DNA remains: 39 bases, in frame from the first base. A distance of 7 bases separates the germline ends of V and J, which lose 2 bases and 4 bases respectively. The collaborating institutions used their own protocols to collect whole blood in K2EDTA tubes. For TCRbeta analysis, collaborator samples were shipped as frozen whole blood, as isolated PBMCs, or as DNA extracted from either sample type. In the case of this clone: It has no known antigen specificity. No per-base quality is available; no much larger clone lies one base away.

The immunoSEQ Assay, a bias-controlled multiplex PCR, was used to amplify TCRbeta CDR3 regions from genomic DNA. The study's own analysis went as follows. Within the assay, amplification of reference gene primers was used to estimate how many nucleated cells each sample contained. To quantify the absolute abundance of each unique TCRbeta CDR3 rearrangement, sequence reads were collapsed and filtered. For each sample, productive Simpson clonality was calculated as the square root of Simpson's diversity index over productive rearrangements. Entries here come from immuneACCESS through TCRdb and include only in-frame sequences with V and J called. Some clones fail to appear in such tables; in the studies checked, an unresolved V gene covers under half of the shortfall, and the cause of the remainder is unknown. That table is the source of V, J and clone size, and D and trimming were worked out from the DNA. Recorded for this sample are about 65,000 clones; approximately 93% of them occurred a single time. The biggest ten clones account for roughly 2.7% of the sample.

Material: peripheral blood. This clonotype was sampled from a man aged 65-85 years with active COVID-19. The rearrangement joined TRBV6-6 to TRBJ2-3, and possibly TRBD1, on 5 matching bases. The nucleotide sequence reads as follows: TGTGCCAGCAGTTACCAGGGTGCAGATACGCAGTATTTT. Its coded protein is CASSYQGADTQYF.